This is a list of T cell receptor beta chains from one sample in a study of T cells in Graves' hyperthyroidism and ophthalmopathy. Each CDR3 protein is one row after TCRdb ran MiXCR on the multiplex PCR reads. Among about 640,000 distinct CDR3 sequences listed, around 20% were seen once. Sequencing used blood. These receptors originate from a man in his thirties or forties with Graves' ophthalmopathy. The CDR3 runs from the conserved cysteine through the conserved F or W. Fields, in order: J gene, V gene, clone size, CDR3 protein. Clone size, where shown, is once, few, many, or a class for clones that have expanded.

j_call: TRBJ2-3; v_call: TRBV7-9; clone_size: few; cdr3_aa: CASSLSFGYTQYF
j_call: TRBJ1-6; v_call: TRBV19; clone_size: -; cdr3_aa: CASRFSAGNSPLHF
j_call: TRBJ2-1; v_call: TRBV7-2; clone_size: few; cdr3_aa: CASSWPGNEQFF
j_call: TRBJ2-7; v_call: TRBV6-1; clone_size: -; cdr3_aa: CASRRPGLGNSEQYF
j_call: TRBJ2-7; v_call: TRBV6-1; clone_size: -; cdr3_aa: CASARSLAGSYEQYF
j_call: TRBJ1-4; v_call: TRBV7-2; clone_size: few; cdr3_aa: CASSPPGEDNEKLFF
j_call: TRBJ1-2; v_call: TRBV28; clone_size: -; cdr3_aa: CASSTAPRTYGYTF
j_call: TRBJ1-5; v_call: TRBV24-1; clone_size: many; cdr3_aa: CATSPDRSNQPQHF
j_call: TRBJ2-1; v_call: TRBV20-1; clone_size: few; cdr3_aa: CSARDWKIGTSGTSSYNEQFF
j_call: TRBJ2-1; v_call: TRBV7-9; clone_size: -; cdr3_aa: CASSSETSGRAREQFF
j_call: TRBJ1-4; v_call: TRBV28; clone_size: few; cdr3_aa: CASLEGGTNEKLFF
j_call: TRBJ2-7; v_call: TRBV18; clone_size: -; cdr3_aa: CASSPRTGGPYEQYF
j_call: TRBJ1-1; v_call: TRBV18; clone_size: -; cdr3_aa: CASSPYGLYTEAFF
j_call: TRBJ2-1; v_call: TRBV6-1; clone_size: few; cdr3_aa: CASSDRGLARSNEQFF